Each of the 30 T cell receptor beta chains below was sequenced from the same sample in a study of beta chain features in type 1 diabetes. Expressed TCRB transcripts were sequenced because the entire RNA isolate underwent reverse transcription. Generated by immunoSEQ multiplex PCR, the TCRdb table keeps only in-frame clones and is missing some. The table has 600,000 to 650,000 clones, about 16% seen once. Sample: naive CD4+ T cells from blood. The source of these receptors is a young man in good health.

The chain recombines TRBV27 with TRBJ2-3, with 8 positions matching TRBD2. CDR3 length: 15 residues. Germline loops: CDR1 MNHEY, CDR2 SMNVEV (reference sequence). After removal of 4 bases from V and 4 bases from J, the junction contained 7 bases not matched to a gene. This CDR3 is CASSSRTSFADTQYF. CDR3 in DNA: TGTGCCAGCAGTTCCCGGACTAGCTTTGCAGATACGCAGTATTTT.

In this sample, this clone turned up a few times. V is TRBV9 and J is TRBJ2-5, with TRBD2 identical over 11 bases. This CDR3 has 16 residues. Germline CDR1 reads SGDLS; CDR2 reads YYNGEE. With V trimmed by 3 bases and J by 2 bases, 6 bases remained unmatched. CDR3 residues: CASSAGLAAVQETQYF. Written as DNA, the CDR3 is TGTGCCAGCAGCGCGGGACTAGCGGCGGTTCAAGAGACCCAGTACTTC.

This clone came up a few times. The chain is built from TRBV18 and TRBJ2-6; 8 positions agree with TRBD1. The CDR3 is 17 residues long. Trimming at V came to 4 bases and at J to 1 base, leaving 6 bases not matched to a gene. Germline lookup yields CDR1 KGHSH and CDR2 LQKENI. The CDR3 loop is CASSLQGARSGANVLTF. DNA of the CDR3: TGTGCCAGCTCACTCCAGGGGGCGCGTTCTGGGGCCAACGTCCTGACTTTC.

The chain joins TRBV7-3 to TRBJ1-1; TRBD1 agrees at 7 bases. Germline V gives CDR1 SGHTA, CDR2 FQGTGA. The CDR3 extends over 15 amino acids. V was clipped by 4 bases and J by 1 base; unmatched bases: 6. The CDR3 DNA reads as TGTGCCAGCAGCTCTCCCGGGACAGCGAACACTGAAGCTTTCTTT. This sequence encodes CASSSPGTANTEAFF.

V gene TRBV28 combines with J gene TRBJ2-7; the match to TRBD2 covers 9 bases. The CDR3 extends over 14 amino acids. In germline, CDR1 is MDHEN, CDR2 SYDVKM. The J segment lost 0 bases and the V segment lost 6 bases, leaving 3 bases of the junction unmatched. The CDR3 is CASSPTSGSYEQYF. CDR3 sequence (DNA): TGTGCCAGCAGCCCGACTAGCGGCTCCTACGAGCAGTACTTC. The whole variable domain, remainder taken from reference TRBV28 and TRBJ2-7, is DVKVTQSSRYLVKRTGEKVFLECVQDMDHENMFWYRQDPGLGLRLIYFSYDVKMKEKGDIPEGYSVSREKKERFSLILESASTNQTSMYLCASSPTSGSYEQYFGPGTRLTVT.

J is TRBJ2-7 and V is TRBV7-9, with D unresolved. Germline V gene data show CDR1 as SEHNR and CDR2 as FQNEAQ (reference sequence). This CDR3 has 13 amino acids. V lost 1 base and J lost 6, with 10 bases in between. For the CDR3, the DNA is TGTGCCAGCAGCTTAGAAAAGGGTAGCGAGCAGTACTTC. Protein product: CASSLEKGSEQYF.

Concerning this clone: Other nucleotide sequences in the sample specify the same CDR3. V gene TRBV18 combines with J gene TRBJ1-1, with a tentative D call TRBD1 (5 bases). The CDR3 is made up of 13 amino acids. The V end was cut by 6 bases, the J end by 0 bases, with 8 bases between. CDR1 and CDR2 (germline): KGHSH, LQKENI. CDR3 residues: CASSQGMNTEAFF. The CDR3 coding sequence is TGTGCCAGCTCCCAGGGTATGAACACTGAAGCTTTCTTT.

On this clone itself: Different DNA sequences within this sample yield the same CDR3. J is TRBJ1-1 and V is TRBV30; the match to TRBD1 covers 7 bases. CDR1 is GTSNPN and CDR2 is SVGIG in the germline V gene (reference sequence). This CDR3 contains 15 residues. The J segment lost 5 bases and the V segment lost 0 bases, leaving 9 bases of the junction unmatched. DNA for the CDR3: TGTGCCTGGAGTGTAGGTCAGGGGGGACGGACTGAAGCTTTCTTT. It yields the protein CAWSVGQGGRTEAFF.

CDR3 sequence (DNA): TGTGCCAGCAGCCCCGAGGGGAGGACAGAGCAGTTCTTC. This codes for CASSPEGRTEQFF. The chain has TRBV7-2 and TRBJ2-1, with D possibly TRBD2 on 6 matching bases. V dropped 5 bases and J dropped 10 bases, with 15 bases sitting between them. This CDR3 has 13 amino acids. The V gene's germline CDR1 is SGHTA and CDR2 FQGNSA.

The chain has TRBV7-9 and TRBJ2-5; the match to TRBD1 covers 8 bases. The end of the DNA is better explained by TRBJ2-7, so the J call may be wrong. The CDR3 totals 15 residues. Germline CDR1 SEHNR, CDR2 FQNEAQ (reference sequence). CDR3 DNA sequence: TGTGCCAGCAGCTTCACCGGGACAGGTCCCTCCGAGCAGTACTTC. It specifies CASSFTGTGPSEQYF.

The J gene is TRBJ1-1, the V gene TRBV6-5; D is unresolved. The CDR3 extends over 15 amino acids. Germline V gene data show CDR1 as MNHEY and CDR2 as SVGAGI. Trimming stripped 0 bases from V and 9 bases from J, with 17 bases between. The CDR3 reads CASSYSELTAPQAFF. The CDR3 coding sequence is TGTGCCAGCAGTTACTCAGAGTTAACTGCTCCTCAAGCTTTCTTT.

CDR3: CASSLGRSAGELFF. CDR3 nucleotide sequence: TGTGCCAGCAGCTTGGGTAGGAGCGCCGGGGAGCTGTTTTTT. V usage is TRBV5-6 and J usage is TRBJ2-2; the D is unclear. The CDR3 runs to 14 residues. Germline V gene lookup returns CDR1 SGHDT and CDR2 YYEEEE. Trimming cost V 0 bases and J 6 bases, with 9 bases left between them.

The sample holds a few counts of this clone. The chain combines TRBV19 with TRBJ2-1, with 8 bases identical to TRBD1. Germline assignment: CDR1 LNHDA and CDR2 SQIVND (reference sequence). J was trimmed by 2 bases and V by 5 bases; bases with no gene match: 11. The CDR3 is 17 residues long. The CDR3 region has the DNA TGTGCCAGTAGTGGAAGACAGGGGTCCAGCCCCTACAATGAGCAGTTCTTC. This sequence encodes CASSGRQGSSPYNEQFF.

This clone was seen a few times. The chain links TRBV9 to TRBJ2-7; the match to TRBD1 covers 10 bases. Germline CDR1 reads SGDLS; CDR2 reads YYNGEE. V shed 4 bases and J 4 bases; nucleotides not matched to a gene: 8. The CDR3 spans 15 residues. The CDR3 region has the DNA TGTGCCAGCAGCATTCAACCGGGACAGGGGTACGAGCAGTACTTC. As protein: CASSIQPGQGYEQYF.

This clone has only a few counts. The chain has TRBV6-1 and TRBJ1-1; D unresolved. CDR1 and CDR2 from the germline V gene are MNHNS and SASEGT. Trimming stripped 8 bases from V and 1 base from J, with 11 bases between. There are 13 residues in the CDR3. The CDR3 DNA is TGTGCCAGCGAGGTTGCTAAGAACACTGAAGCTTTCTTT. This translates into CASEVAKNTEAFF.

This rearrangement joins TRBV7-3 to TRBJ1-5; D not certain. The CDR3 has 15 residues. V was shortened by 4 bases and J by 3 bases, with 13 bases between the two germline ends. Per germline, CDR1 SGHTA and CDR2 FQGTGA. The CDR3 DNA reads TGTGCCAGCAGCTCCCAGGTAACCCTCAATCAGCCCCAGCATTTT. Protein sequence: CASSSQVTLNQPQHF.

The chain employs TRBV7-2 and TRBJ1-4, with 9 bases aligning to TRBD1. The CDR3 has 14 amino acids. V was pared by 6 bases and J by 5 bases, with 4 bases of the junction left unmatched. CDR1 and CDR2 from the germline V gene are SGHTA and FQGNSA. As DNA, the CDR3 is TGTGCCAGCAGACTACAGGGGGCGAATGAAAAACTGTTTTTT. This gives the protein CASRLQGANEKLFF.

This chain links TRBV25-1 with TRBJ1-6, with D tentatively TRBD1 (5 bases). The CDR3 covers 15 residues. Germline V gives CDR1 MGHDK, CDR2 SYGVNS. Between the trimmed V and J ends, which lost 3 bases and 3 bases, there was a span of 9 bases. The CDR3, as DNA: TGTGCCAGCAGTGACGGGGGAGGCTATAATTCACCCCTCCACTTT. It codes for CASSDGGGYNSPLHF.

This chain connects TRBV7-2 to TRBJ1-5; no reliable D call. This CDR3 has 12 residues. Trimming pared 1 base from V and 9 bases from J, leaving 7 bases between. CDR1 is SGHTA, CDR2 FQGNSA, per germline. The CDR3 DNA reads TGTGCCAGCAGCTTAGTGAGTCGGCCCCAGCATTTT. It yields the protein CASSLVSRPQHF.

This clone has a handful of counts. J is TRBJ2-5 and V is TRBV5-1; 10 bases line up with TRBD2. There are 15 residues in the CDR3. The junction had 6 bases not matched to a gene; V was cut back by 5 bases and J by 2 bases. Germline V lookup: CDR1 SGHRS, CDR2 YFSETQ. The DNA for the CDR3 is TGCGCCAGCAGGTACGGGACTAGCGAACAAGAGACCCAGTACTTC. It yields the protein CASRYGTSEQETQYF.

The chain employs TRBV7-9 and TRBJ2-7; D is unclear. This CDR3 region has 15 residues. V lost 5 bases and J 5 bases, leaving 19 bases between the germline ends. Germline CDR1 is SEHNR and CDR2 is FQNEAQ (reference sequence). The CDR3 sequence is CASSPSLGPLHEQYF. The CDR3 DNA follows: TGTGCCAGCAGCCCCAGCCTAGGACCCTTGCACGAGCAGTACTTC.

This clone has only a few counts. This chain uses TRBV30 with TRBJ1-1; 8 bases match TRBD1. Looked up from germline, CDR1 is GTSNPN and CDR2 is SVGIG (reference sequence). V was pared by 2 bases and J by 5 bases, with 10 bases of the junction left unmatched. CDR3 length equals 15 residues. This CDR3 is CAWSLSGTGQTEAFF. The CDR3 DNA is TGTGCCTGGAGTCTTTCCGGGACAGGCCAGACTGAAGCTTTCTTT.

V and J are TRBV30 and TRBJ1-2; 9 nucleotides match TRBD1. The germline V gene has CDR1 GTSNPN and CDR2 SVGIG (reference sequence). This CDR3 contains 13 residues. V trimming: 8 bases; J trimming: 3 bases; junction bases outside the gene matches: 7. In DNA, the CDR3 is TGTGCCATTTCCCGGGACAGGGACTATGGCTACACCTTC. Its translation: CAISRDRDYGYTF.

The V gene is TRBV5-1, the J gene TRBJ2-1; 10 nucleotides align to TRBD2. The CDR3 is 16 residues long. The V gene's germline CDR1 is SGHRS and CDR2 YFSETQ. V lost 0 bases and J lost 6; bases outside the gene matches: 6. The CDR3 is CASSLAPTSGVNEQFF. DNA for the CDR3: TGCGCCAGCAGCTTGGCCCCCACTAGCGGGGTCAATGAGCAGTTCTTC.

This clone has only a few counts. The chain links TRBV5-1 to TRBJ2-1; no firm D call. The CDR3 is 14 residues long. Looked up from germline, CDR1 is SGHRS and CDR2 is YFSETQ. V lost 3 bases, J lost 6 bases, and 13 bases lay in between. In nucleotides, the CDR3 is TGCGCCAGCAGCTCTGGCCTAAGCCCCAATGAGCAGTTCTTC. This sequence encodes CASSSGLSPNEQFF.

This rearrangement joins TRBV7-2 to TRBJ1-6; TRBD1 agrees at 7 bases. The germline V gene has CDR1 SGHTA and CDR2 FQGNSA. Trimming took 7 bases from V and 9 from J; bases not matched to a gene: 9. The CDR3 spans 14 residues. The CDR3 bases are TGTGCCAGCACCCCGGGGCAGGGGGTTTCACCCCTCCACTTT. Translated: CASTPGQGVSPLHF.

The genes are TRBV6-5 and TRBJ2-1; D is undetermined. V was pared by 6 bases and J by 6 bases, with 15 bases between. The CDR3 extends over 14 amino acids. CDR1 is MNHEY, CDR2 SVGAGI, per germline. The CDR3 spells CASSRFLGPNEQFF. The CDR3 DNA reads as TGTGCCAGCAGCCGCTTTCTGGGCCCCAATGAGCAGTTCTTC.

The gene calls are TRBV10-3 and TRBJ1-3; no clear D gene. Trimming removed 0 bases from V and 7 bases from J, with 19 bases in between. This CDR3 comprises 17 residues. CDR1 is ENHRY and CDR2 is SYGVKD in the germline V gene. Here the CDR3 reads CAISESIGGVPSNTIYF. Written as DNA, the CDR3 is TGTGCCATCAGTGAGTCTATCGGAGGAGTGCCGTCGAACACCATATATTTT.

The sample holds a few counts of this clone. V gene TRBV7-2 combines with J gene TRBJ1-5; D perhaps matches TRBD1 (5 bases). Germline loops: CDR1 SGHTA, CDR2 FQGNSA. V lost 5 bases and J 2 bases, leaving 10 bases between the germline ends. The CDR3 has 14 residues. The CDR3 nucleotides read TGTGCCAGCAGCCGGGGGGTGGGCAATCAGCCCCAGCATTTT. Protein: CASSRGVGNQPQHF.

This clone appeared a few times. The chain couples TRBV7-8 to TRBJ2-6, with TRBD1 matching over 11 bases. The J segment lost 0 bases and the V segment lost 4 bases, leaving 8 bases of the junction unmatched. The CDR3 loop spans 19 amino acids. Germline lookup yields CDR1 SGHVS and CDR2 FQNEAQ. The CDR3, as DNA: TGTGCCAGCAGCTCTCGTACCGGGACAGGGGGCTCTGGGGCCAACGTCCTGACTTTC. Translation: CASSSRTGTGGSGANVLTF.